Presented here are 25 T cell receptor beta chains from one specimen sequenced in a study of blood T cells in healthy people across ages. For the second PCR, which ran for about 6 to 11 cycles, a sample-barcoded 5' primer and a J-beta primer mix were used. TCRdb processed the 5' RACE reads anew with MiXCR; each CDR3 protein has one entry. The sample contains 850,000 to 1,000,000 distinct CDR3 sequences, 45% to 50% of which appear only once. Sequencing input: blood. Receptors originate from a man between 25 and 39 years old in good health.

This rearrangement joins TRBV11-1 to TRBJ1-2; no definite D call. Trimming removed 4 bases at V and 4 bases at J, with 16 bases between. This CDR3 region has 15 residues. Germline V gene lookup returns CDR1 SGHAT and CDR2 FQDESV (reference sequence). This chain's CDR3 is CASSSISGWLYGYTF. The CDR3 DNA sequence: TGTGCCAGCAGCTCAATTAGCGGCTGGCTCTATGGCTACACCTTC.

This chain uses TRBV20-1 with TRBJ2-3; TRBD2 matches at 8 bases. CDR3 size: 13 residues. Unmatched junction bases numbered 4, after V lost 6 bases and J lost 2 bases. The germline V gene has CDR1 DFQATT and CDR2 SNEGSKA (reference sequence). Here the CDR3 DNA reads TGCAGTGCCATAGCGGGACCCACAGATACGCAGTATTTT. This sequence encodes CSAIAGPTDTQYF.

The CDR3, as DNA: TGTGCCAGCTCAACGTACGGTTCTGAAGCTGAAGCTTTCTTT. Translated: CASSTYGSEAEAFF. The V and J genes are TRBV18 and TRBJ1-1; D gene ambiguous. Trimming shortened V by 5 bases and J by 6 bases, and 16 bases separated the two germline ends. This CDR3 has 14 amino acids. Per germline, CDR1 KGHSH and CDR2 LQKENI.

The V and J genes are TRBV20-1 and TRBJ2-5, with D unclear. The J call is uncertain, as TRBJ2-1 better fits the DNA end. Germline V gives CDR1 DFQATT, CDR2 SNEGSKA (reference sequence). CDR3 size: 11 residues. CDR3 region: CSAIRQETQFF. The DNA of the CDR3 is TGCAGTGCTATACGGCAAGAGACCCAGTTCTTC.

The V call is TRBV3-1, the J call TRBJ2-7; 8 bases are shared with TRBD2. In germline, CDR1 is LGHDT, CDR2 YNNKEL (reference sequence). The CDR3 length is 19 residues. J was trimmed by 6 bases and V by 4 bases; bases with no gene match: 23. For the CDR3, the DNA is TGTGCCAGCAGCCCTACTACTACGCCGGGACTAGGTTTCGCGGTCGAGCAGTACTTC. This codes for CASSPTTTPGLGFAVEQYF.

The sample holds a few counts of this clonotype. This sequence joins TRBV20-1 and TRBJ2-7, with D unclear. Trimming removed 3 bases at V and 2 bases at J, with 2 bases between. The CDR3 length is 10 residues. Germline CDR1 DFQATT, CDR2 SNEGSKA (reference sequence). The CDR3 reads CSARTYEQYF. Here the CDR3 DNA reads TGCAGTGCTAGGACCTACGAGCAGTACTTC.

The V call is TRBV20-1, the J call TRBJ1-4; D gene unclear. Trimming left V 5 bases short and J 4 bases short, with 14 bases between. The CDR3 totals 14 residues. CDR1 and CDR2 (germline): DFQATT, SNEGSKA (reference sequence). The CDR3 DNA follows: TGCAGTGCTGCCCGAGACACCGATAATGAAAAACTGTTTTTT. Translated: CSAARDTDNEKLFF.

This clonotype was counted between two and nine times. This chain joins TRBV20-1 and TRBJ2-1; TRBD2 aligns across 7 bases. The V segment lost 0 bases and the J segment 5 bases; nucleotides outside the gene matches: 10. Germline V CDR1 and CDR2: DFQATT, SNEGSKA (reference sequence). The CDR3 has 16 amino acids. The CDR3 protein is CSARDVSSGTNNEQFF. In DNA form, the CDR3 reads TGCAGTGCTAGAGATGTGTCTAGCGGCACCAACAATGAGCAGTTCTTC.

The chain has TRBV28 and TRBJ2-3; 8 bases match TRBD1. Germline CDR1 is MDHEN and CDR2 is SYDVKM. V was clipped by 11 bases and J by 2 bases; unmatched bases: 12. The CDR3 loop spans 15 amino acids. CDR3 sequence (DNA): TGTGCCCGCAAACAGGGGGGCAGATCCACAGATACGCAGTATTTT. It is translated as CARKQGGRSTDTQYF.

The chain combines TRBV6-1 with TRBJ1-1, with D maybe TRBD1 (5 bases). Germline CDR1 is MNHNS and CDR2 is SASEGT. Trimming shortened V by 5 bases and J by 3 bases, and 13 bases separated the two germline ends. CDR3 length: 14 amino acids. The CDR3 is CASSSWDVDTEAFF. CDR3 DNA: TGTGCCAGCAGTTCCTGGGACGTAGACACTGAAGCTTTCTTT.

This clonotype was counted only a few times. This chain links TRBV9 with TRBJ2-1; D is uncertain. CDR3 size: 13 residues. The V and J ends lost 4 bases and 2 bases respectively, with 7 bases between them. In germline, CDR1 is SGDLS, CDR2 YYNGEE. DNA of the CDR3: TGTGCCAGCAGCCTTTTTGCCTACAATGAGCAGTTCTTC. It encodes CASSLFAYNEQFF. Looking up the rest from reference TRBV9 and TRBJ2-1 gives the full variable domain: DSGVTQTPKHLITATGQRVTLRCSPRSGDLSVYWYQQSLDQGLQFLIQYYNGEERAKGNILERFSAQQFPDLHSELNLSSLELGDSALYFCASSLFAYNEQFFGPGTRLTVL.

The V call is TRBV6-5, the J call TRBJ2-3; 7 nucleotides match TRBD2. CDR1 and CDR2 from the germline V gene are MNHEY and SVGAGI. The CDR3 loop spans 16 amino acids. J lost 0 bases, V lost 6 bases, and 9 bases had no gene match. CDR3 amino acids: CASRTGAGTSTDTQYF. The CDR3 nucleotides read TGTGCCAGCAGGACCGGAGCGGGGACTAGCACAGATACGCAGTATTTT.

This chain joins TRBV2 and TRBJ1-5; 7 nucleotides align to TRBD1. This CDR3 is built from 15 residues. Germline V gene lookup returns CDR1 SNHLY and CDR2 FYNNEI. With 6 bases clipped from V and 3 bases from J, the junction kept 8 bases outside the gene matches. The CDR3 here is CASRARQGVNQPQHF. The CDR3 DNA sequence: TGTGCCAGCAGGGCCAGACAGGGAGTCAATCAGCCCCAGCATTTT.

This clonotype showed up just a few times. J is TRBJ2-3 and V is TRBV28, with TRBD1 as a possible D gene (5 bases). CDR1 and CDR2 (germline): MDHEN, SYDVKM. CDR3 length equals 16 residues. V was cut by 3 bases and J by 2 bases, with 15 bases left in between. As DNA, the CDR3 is TGTGCCAGCAGTTTTTTCCGCAGGGCCGACACAGATACGCAGTATTTT. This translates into CASSFFRRADTDTQYF.

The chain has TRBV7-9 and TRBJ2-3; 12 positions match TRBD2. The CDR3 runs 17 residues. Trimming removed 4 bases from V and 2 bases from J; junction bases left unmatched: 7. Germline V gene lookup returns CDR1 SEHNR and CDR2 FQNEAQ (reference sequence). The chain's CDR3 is CASSSAWTSGNTDTQYF. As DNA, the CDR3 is TGTGCCAGCAGCTCCGCCTGGACTAGCGGGAACACAGATACGCAGTATTTT.

The CDR3 reads CSAGDGGTEAFF. For the CDR3, the DNA is TGCAGCGCCGGGGATGGCGGCACTGAAGCTTTCTTT. The chain is built from TRBV29-1 and TRBJ1-1; no definite D call. Looked up from germline, CDR1 is SQVTM and CDR2 is ANQGSEA. The CDR3 is 12 amino acids. V was shortened by 7 bases and J by 4 bases, with 13 bases between the two germline ends.

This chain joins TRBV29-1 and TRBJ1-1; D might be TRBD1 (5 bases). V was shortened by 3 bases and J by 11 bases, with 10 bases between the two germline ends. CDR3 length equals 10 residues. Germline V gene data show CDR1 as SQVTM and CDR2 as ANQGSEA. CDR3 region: CSVDDRGAFF. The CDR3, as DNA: TGCAGCGTTGATGACAGAGGGGCTTTCTTT.

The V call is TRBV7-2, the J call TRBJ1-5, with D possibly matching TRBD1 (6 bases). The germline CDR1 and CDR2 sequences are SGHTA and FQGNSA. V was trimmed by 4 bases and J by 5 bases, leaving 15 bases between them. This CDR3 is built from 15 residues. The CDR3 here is CASSSHGGRDQPQHF. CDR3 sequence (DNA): TGTGCCAGCAGCTCCCATGGGGGGCGCGATCAGCCCCAGCATTTT.

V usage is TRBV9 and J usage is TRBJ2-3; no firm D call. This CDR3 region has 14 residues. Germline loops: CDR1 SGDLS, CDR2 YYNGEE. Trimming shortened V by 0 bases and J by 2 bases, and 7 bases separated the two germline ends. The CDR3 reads CASSVAEHTDTQYF. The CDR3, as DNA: TGTGCCAGCAGCGTAGCGGAACACACAGATACGCAGTATTTT.

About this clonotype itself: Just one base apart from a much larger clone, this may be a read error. As DNA, the CDR3 is TGTGCCATCAGTGAGTCACGGACTAGCACAGATACGCGGTATTTT. Amino acids: CAISESRTSTDTRYF. The chain employs TRBV10-3 and TRBJ2-3, with 8 nucleotides matching TRBD2. CDR3 length: 15 residues. Germline CDR1 is ENHRY and CDR2 is SYGVKD.

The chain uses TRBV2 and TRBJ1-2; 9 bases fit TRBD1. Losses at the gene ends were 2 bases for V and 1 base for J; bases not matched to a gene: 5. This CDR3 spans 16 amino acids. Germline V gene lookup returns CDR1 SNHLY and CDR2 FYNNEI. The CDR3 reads CASSERGTGSNYGYTF. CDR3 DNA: TGTGCCAGCAGTGAAAGGGGGACAGGGAGTAACTATGGCTACACCTTC.

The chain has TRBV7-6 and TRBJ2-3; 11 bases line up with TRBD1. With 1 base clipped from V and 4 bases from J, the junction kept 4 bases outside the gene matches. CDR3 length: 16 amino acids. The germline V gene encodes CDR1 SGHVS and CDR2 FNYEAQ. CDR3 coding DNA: TGTGCCAGCAGCTTAGTGGGACAGGGGGGCCCAGATACGCAGTATTTT. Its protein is CASSLVGQGGPDTQYF. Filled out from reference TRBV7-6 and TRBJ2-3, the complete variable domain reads GAGVSQSPRYKVTKRGQDVALRCDPISGHVSLYWYRQALGQGPEFLTYFNYEAQQDKSGLPNDRFSAERPEGSISTLTIQRTEQRDSAMYRCASSLVGQGGPDTQYFGPGTRLTVL.

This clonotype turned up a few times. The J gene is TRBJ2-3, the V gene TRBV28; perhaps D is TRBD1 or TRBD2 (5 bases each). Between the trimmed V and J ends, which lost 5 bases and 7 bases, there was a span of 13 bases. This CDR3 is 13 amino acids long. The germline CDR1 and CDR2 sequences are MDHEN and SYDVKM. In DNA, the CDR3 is TGTGCCAGCAGTGCCCCCGGGGCGAATACGCAGTATTTT. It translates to CASSAPGANTQYF. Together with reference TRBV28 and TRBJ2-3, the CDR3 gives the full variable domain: DVKVTQSSRYLVKRTGEKVFLECVQDMDHENMFWYRQDPGLGLRLIYFSYDVKMKEKGDIPEGYSVSREKKERFSLILESASTNQTSMYLCASSAPGANTQYFGPGTRLTVL.

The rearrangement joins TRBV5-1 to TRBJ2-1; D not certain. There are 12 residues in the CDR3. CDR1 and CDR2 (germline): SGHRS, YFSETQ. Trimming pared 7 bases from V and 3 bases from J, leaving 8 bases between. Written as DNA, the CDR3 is TGCGCCAGCGGTTCAGACTACAATGAGCAGTTCTTC. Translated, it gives CASGSDYNEQFF.

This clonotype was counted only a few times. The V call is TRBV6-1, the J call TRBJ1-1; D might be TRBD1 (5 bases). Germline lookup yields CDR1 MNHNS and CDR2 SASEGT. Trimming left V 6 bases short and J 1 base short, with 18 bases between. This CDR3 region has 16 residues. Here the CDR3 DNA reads TGTGCCAGCAGCGCCGGGGGGGTAGATGGGAACACTGAAGCTTTCTTT. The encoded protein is CASSAGGVDGNTEAFF.